One sample yielded the 9 T cell receptor beta chains listed below, sequenced in a study of shared clonotypes between healthy human individuals (TCRdb year 2020). To prepare the library, the immunoSEQ multiplex PCR assay was applied. Imported from immuneACCESS, the table was reduced by TCRdb to in-frame sequences with V and J called. These copies leave out some clones; in studies compared against another copy, an unresolved V gene accounts for under half, and the cause of the remainder is not known. Across this sample there are 1,400,000 or so clones, with roughly 98.5% seen only once. Roughly 0.36% of the sample comes from the top ten. The sequenced material came from naive CD4+ T cells sorted from blood. What this sample's cell subset or site label stands for: CD45RA+ positively selected. The origin of the receptors is a man aged 25 to 45 in good health.

Only one count was recorded for this clone. V usage is TRBV5-1 and J usage is TRBJ1-1; possible D gene TRBD1, 6 bases. The CDR3 contains 15 residues. The V end was cut by 0 bases, the J end by 5 bases, with 14 bases between. Germline lookup yields CDR1 SGHRS and CDR2 YFSETQ. The DNA for the CDR3 is TGCGCCAGCAGCTTGGGTCTACAGGGTATAACTGAAGCTTTCTTT. As protein: CASSLGLQGITEAFF.

This sequence joins TRBV5-1 and TRBJ2-3; TRBD2 aligns across 14 bases. The CDR3 is made up of 15 amino acids. Germline V lookup: CDR1 SGHRS, CDR2 YFSETQ. The ends lost 5 bases at V and 6 bases at J; junction bases unmatched: 5. The CDR3 nucleotides read TGCGCCAGCAGAAGGGGACTAGCGGGAGCCGATACGCAGTATTTT. This translates into CASRRGLAGADTQYF.

The chain couples TRBV7-9 to TRBJ1-2; maybe TRBD1 (5 bases). The CDR3 loop spans 18 amino acids. Germline V gene sequence: CDR1 SEHNR, CDR2 FQNEAQ (reference sequence). V lost 4 bases, J lost 2 bases, and 23 bases lay in between. For the CDR3, the DNA is TGTGCCAGCAGCTCGTACCCAGTGGGCGGGGACCAAAACTATGGCTACACCTTC. Its translation: CASSSYPVGGDQNYGYTF.

V usage is TRBV9 and J usage is TRBJ1-2; D may be TRBD1 (6 bases). CDR1 and CDR2 (germline): SGDLS, YYNGEE. The CDR3 sequence is 14 residues long. The V and J ends lost 3 bases and 2 bases respectively, with 11 bases between them. The CDR3, as DNA: TGTGCCAGCAGCGCTGGACAGACCAACTATGGCTACACCTTC. Translating it yields CASSAGQTNYGYTF.

The rearrangement uses TRBV10-3 and TRBJ2-2; 9 bases agree with TRBD1. Trimming took 2 bases from V and 5 from J; bases not matched to a gene: 12. The CDR3 is 18 amino acids. Germline loops: CDR1 ENHRY, CDR2 SYGVKD. The CDR3 nucleotides are TGTGCCATCAGTGAGCGCTATCCTGACAGGGGGGCAACCGGGGAGCTGTTTTTT. This encodes CAISERYPDRGATGELFF.

The chain recombines TRBV28 with TRBJ2-7; a possible D gene is TRBD1 (6 bases). The CDR3 extends over 17 amino acids. Deletions cut 3 bases from V and 2 bases from J, with 20 bases between. Germline lookup yields CDR1 MDHEN and CDR2 SYDVKM. The CDR3: CASSFLGAGSHTYEQYF. The CDR3 nucleotides read TGTGCCAGCAGTTTTCTGGGGGCTGGTTCCCATACCTACGAGCAGTACTTC.

The CDR3 protein is CASSSVQGASTEAFF. The DNA for the CDR3 is TGTGCCAGCAGCTCGGTGCAGGGGGCGAGTACTGAAGCTTTCTTT. This chain links TRBV5-4 with TRBJ1-1; TRBD1 matches at 8 bases. J gave up 5 bases and V 3 bases, and 9 bases lay outside the gene matches. The CDR3 extends over 15 amino acids. The V gene's germline CDR1 is SGHNT and CDR2 YYREEE (reference sequence).

The chain carries TRBV10-3 and TRBJ2-2; TRBD1 is a possible D gene (5 bases). The V and J ends lost 5 bases and 5 bases respectively, with 12 bases between them. Germline loops: CDR1 ENHRY, CDR2 SYGVKD. The CDR3 consists of 14 residues. The CDR3: CAISRDRSTGELFF. As DNA, the CDR3 is TGTGCCATCAGTCGCGACAGATCAACCGGGGAGCTGTTTTTT.

Remarks on this clone: The sample holds other DNA sequences that translate to the same CDR3. This chain connects TRBV20-1 to TRBJ2-5; D call uncertain. The CDR3 sequence is 9 residues long. Per the germline V gene, CDR1 is DFQATT and CDR2 is SNEGSKA (reference sequence). V was pared by 6 bases and J by 3 bases, with 2 bases between. CDR3 sequence reads: CSAKETQYF. DNA of the CDR3: TGCAGTGCCAAAGAGACCCAGTACTTC.